This T cell receptor (beta chain) stems from a study of T cell responses to AZD1222 COVID-19 vaccine. Background on the study: Second doses that came at about 4 or about 12 weeks were put together. General study results and limits: At 160-218 and 743-854, vaccine-associated CD4 TCRs were dominant, and they spanned spike. Two AZD1222 administrations were followed by greater Spike-specific TCR breadth and depth. As reported, nearly half of all spike-specific TCRs target variant regions that are unmutated.

The V end lost 10 bases, the J end lost 0 bases, and 18 bases lay between the germline ends. Germline values: CDR1 SGHTA, CDR2 FQGNSA. CDR3 length: 15 amino acids. Sequenced by immunoSEQ multiplex PCR; TCRdb stores in-frame clones only, minus some. The table shows 150,000 to 200,000 clones, with almost 95% occurring only once. Notes on this clone: Its antigen is unknown.

The sequence derives from an adult in good health. This sequence joins TRBV7-2 and TRBJ1-2; perhaps TRBD1 as D (6 bases). The sequenced sample was peripheral blood, obtained on day 0 of AZD1222 vaccination. DNA of the CDR3: TGTGCCACCTGGGGGGCAGAATTTACTAACTATGGCTACACCTTC. This codes for CATWGAEFTNYGYTF. The full variable domain, in which reference TRBV7-2 and TRBJ1-2 provide the parts outside the CDR3, is GAGVSQSPSNKVTEKGKDVELRCDPISGHTALYWYRQSLGQGLEFLIYFQGNSAPDKSGLPSDRFSAERTGGSVSTLTIQRTQQEDSAVYLCATWGAEFTNYGYTFGSGTRLTVV.